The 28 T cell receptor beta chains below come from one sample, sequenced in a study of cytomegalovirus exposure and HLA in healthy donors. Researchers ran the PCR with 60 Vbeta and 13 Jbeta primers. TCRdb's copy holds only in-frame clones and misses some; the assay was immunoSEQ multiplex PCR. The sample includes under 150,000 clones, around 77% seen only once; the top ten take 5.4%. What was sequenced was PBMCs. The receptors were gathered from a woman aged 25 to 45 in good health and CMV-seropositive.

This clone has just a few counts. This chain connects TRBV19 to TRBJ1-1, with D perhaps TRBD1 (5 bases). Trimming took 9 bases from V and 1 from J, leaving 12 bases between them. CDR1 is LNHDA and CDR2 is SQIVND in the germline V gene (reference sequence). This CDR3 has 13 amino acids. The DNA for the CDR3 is TGTGCCAGCAATCCCCAGGGGAACACTGAAGCTTTCTTT. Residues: CASNPQGNTEAFF.

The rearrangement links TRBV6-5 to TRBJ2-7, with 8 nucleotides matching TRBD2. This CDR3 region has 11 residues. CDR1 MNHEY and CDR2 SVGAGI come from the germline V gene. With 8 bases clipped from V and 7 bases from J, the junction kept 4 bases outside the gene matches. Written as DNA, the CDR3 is TGTGCCAGCTTTGCGGGGGGTGAGCAGTACTTC. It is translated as CASFAGGEQYF.

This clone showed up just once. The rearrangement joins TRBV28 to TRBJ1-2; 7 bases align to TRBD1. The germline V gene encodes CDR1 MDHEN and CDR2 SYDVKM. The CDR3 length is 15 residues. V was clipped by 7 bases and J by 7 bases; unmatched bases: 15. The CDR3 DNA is TGTGCCAGCACCGCCGGGACAGTAGGTTTAGGTGGCTACACCTTC. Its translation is CASTAGTVGLGGYTF.

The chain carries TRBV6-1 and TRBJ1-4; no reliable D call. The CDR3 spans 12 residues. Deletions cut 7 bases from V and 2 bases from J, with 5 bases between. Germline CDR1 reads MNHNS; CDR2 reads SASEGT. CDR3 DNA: TGTGCCAGCATGAGGACTAATGAAAAACTGTTTTTT. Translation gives CASMRTNEKLFF.

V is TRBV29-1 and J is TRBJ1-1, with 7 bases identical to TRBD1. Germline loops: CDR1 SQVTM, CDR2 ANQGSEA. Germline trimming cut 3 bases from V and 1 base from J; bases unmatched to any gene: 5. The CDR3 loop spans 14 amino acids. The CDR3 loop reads CSVDVEGANTEAFF. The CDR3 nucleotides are TGCAGCGTTGACGTGGAGGGGGCGAACACTGAAGCTTTCTTT.

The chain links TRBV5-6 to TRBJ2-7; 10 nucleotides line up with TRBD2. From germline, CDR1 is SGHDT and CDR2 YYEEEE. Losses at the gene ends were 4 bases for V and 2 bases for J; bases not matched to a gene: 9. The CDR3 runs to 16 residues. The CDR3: CASSPGLAKSTYEQYF. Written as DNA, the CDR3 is TGTGCCAGCAGCCCGGGACTAGCGAAAAGTACCTACGAGCAGTACTTC.

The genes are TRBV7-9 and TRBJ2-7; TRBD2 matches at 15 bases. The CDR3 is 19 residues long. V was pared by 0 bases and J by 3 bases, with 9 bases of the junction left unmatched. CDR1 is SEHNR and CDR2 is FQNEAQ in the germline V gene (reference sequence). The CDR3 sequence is CASSLAGGLAGGRGYEQYF. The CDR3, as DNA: TGTGCCAGCAGCTTAGCGGGGGGACTAGCGGGAGGAAGGGGCTACGAGCAGTACTTC.

CDR3 sequence: CASSLTTSGGAGELFF. Written as DNA, the CDR3 is TGCGCCAGCAGCTTGACGACTAGCGGGGGGGCCGGGGAGCTGTTTTTT. The rearrangement links TRBV5-1 to TRBJ2-2; 14 bases map to TRBD2. CDR3 length: 16 amino acids. Trimming at V came to 1 base and at J to 6 bases, leaving 2 bases not matched to a gene. Per the germline V gene, CDR1 is SGHRS and CDR2 is YFSETQ.

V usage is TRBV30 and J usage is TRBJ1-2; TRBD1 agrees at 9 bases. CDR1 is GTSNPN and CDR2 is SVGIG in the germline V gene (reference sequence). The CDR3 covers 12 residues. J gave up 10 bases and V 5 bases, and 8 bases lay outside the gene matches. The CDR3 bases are TGTGCCTGGGAGGGACAGGGTTACTACTACACCTTC. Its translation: CAWEGQGYYYTF.

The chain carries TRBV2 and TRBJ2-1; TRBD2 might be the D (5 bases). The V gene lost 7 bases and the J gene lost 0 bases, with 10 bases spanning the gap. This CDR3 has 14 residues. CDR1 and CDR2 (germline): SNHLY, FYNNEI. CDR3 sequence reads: CASKGADSYNEQFF. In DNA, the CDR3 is TGTGCCAGCAAGGGAGCGGACTCCTACAATGAGCAGTTCTTC.

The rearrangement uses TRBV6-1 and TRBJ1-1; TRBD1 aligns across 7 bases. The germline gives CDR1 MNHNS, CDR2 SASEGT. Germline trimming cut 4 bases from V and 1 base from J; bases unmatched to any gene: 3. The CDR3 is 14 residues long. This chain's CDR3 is CASSAGTANTEAFF. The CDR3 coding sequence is TGTGCCAGCAGTGCCGGGACAGCGAACACTGAAGCTTTCTTT.

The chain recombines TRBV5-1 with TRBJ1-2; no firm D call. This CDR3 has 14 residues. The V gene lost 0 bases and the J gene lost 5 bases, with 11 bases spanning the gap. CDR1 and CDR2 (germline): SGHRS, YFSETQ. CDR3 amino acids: CASSLGEGNYGYTF. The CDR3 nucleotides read TGCGCCAGCAGCTTGGGAGAGGGCAATTATGGCTACACCTTC.

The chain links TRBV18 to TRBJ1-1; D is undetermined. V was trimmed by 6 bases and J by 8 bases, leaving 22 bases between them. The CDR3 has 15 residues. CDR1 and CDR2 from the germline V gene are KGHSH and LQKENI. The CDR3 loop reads CASSYANGLGGEAFF. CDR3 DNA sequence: TGTGCCAGCTCCTATGCAAATGGTCTAGGCGGGGAAGCTTTCTTT. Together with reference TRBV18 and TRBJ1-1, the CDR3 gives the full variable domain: NAGVMQNPRHLVRRRGQEARLRCSPMKGHSHVYWYRQLPEEGLKFMVYLQKENIIDESGMPKERFSAEFPKEGPSILRIQQVVRGDSAAYFCASSYANGLGGEAFFGQGTRLTVV.

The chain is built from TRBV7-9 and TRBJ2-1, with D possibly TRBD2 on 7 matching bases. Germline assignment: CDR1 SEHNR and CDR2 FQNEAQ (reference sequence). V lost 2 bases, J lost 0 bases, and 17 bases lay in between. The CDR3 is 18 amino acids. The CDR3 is CASSLFKGGPSSYNEQFF. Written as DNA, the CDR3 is TGTGCCAGCAGCTTATTTAAGGGGGGGCCGAGCTCCTACAATGAGCAGTTCTTC.

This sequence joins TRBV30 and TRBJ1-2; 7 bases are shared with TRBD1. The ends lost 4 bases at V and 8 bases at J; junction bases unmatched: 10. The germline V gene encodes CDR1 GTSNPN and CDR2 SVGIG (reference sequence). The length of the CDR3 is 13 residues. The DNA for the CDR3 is TGTGCCTGGACCACCTTGACAGGGTTCGGCTACACCTTC. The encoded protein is CAWTTLTGFGYTF.

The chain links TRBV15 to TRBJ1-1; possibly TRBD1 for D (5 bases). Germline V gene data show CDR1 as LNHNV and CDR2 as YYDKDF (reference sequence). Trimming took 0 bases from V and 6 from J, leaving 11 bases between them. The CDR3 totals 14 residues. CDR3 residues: CATSREMTAPEAFF. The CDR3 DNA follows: TGTGCCACCAGCAGAGAGATGACAGCCCCTGAAGCTTTCTTT.

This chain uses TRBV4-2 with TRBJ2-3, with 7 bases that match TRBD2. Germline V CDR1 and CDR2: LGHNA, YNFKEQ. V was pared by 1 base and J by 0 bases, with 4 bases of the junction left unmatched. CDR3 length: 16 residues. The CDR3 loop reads CASSQGSGVSTDTQYF. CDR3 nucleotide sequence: TGTGCCAGCAGCCAAGGCAGCGGGGTGAGCACAGATACGCAGTATTTT.

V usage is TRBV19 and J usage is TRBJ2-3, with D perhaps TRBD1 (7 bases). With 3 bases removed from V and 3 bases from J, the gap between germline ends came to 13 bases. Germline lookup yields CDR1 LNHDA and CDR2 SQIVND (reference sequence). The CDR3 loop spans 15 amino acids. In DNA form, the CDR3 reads TGTGCCAGTAGTATTCAGGGGGGTACGACAGATACGCAGTATTTT. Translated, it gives CASSIQGGTTDTQYF.

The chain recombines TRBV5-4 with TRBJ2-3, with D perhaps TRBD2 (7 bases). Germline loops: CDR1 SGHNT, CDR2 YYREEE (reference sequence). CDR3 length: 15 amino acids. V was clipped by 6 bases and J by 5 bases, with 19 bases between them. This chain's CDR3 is CASTRRGGQGDTQYF. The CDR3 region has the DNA TGTGCCAGCACACGGAGGGGGGGGCAGGGAGATACGCAGTATTTT.

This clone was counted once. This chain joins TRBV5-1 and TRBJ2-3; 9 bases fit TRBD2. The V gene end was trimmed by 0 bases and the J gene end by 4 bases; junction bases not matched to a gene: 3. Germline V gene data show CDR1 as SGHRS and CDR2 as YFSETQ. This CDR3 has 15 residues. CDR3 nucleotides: TGCGCCAGCAGCTTGGCGGGCGGGGGGGCAGATACGCAGTATTTT. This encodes CASSLAGGGADTQYF.

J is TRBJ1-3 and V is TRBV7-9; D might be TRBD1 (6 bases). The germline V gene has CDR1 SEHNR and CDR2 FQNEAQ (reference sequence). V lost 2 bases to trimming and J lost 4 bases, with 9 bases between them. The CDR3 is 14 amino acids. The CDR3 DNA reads TGTGCCAGCAGCTTATACAGGGTGGGAAACACCATATATTTT. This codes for CASSLYRVGNTIYF.

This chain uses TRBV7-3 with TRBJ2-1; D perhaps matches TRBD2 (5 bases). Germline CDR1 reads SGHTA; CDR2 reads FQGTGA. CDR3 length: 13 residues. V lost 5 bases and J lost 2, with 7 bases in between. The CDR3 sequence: CASSAGAYNEQFF. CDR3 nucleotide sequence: TGTGCCAGCAGCGCCGGGGCCTACAATGAGCAGTTCTTC. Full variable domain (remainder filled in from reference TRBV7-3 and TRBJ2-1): GAGVSQTPSNKVTEKGKYVELRCDPISGHTALYWYRQSLGQGPEFLIYFQGTGAADDSGLPNDRFFAVRPEGSVSTLKIQRTERGDSAVYLCASSAGAYNEQFFGPGTRLTVL.

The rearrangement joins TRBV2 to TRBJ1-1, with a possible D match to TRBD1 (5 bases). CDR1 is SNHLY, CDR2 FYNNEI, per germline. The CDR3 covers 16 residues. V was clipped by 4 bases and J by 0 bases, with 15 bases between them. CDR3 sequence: CASSVSLDSMNTEAFF. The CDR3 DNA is TGTGCCAGCAGTGTTAGTCTCGACAGCATGAACACTGAAGCTTTCTTT.

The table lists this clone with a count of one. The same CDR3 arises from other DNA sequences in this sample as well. Here the CDR3 reads CASSRQGNTEAFF. CDR3 nucleotide sequence: TGTGCCAGCAGCAGGCAGGGGAACACTGAAGCTTTCTTT. The genes are TRBV6-1 and TRBJ1-1; D is perhaps TRBD1 (5 bases). The CDR3 length is 13 residues. The germline V gene encodes CDR1 MNHNS and CDR2 SASEGT. V was trimmed by 6 bases and J by 1 base, leaving 9 bases between them.

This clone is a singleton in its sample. The CDR3, as DNA: TGCGCCACCCGCCGGGCTAGCGAGACAGATACGCAGTATTTT. Protein sequence: CATRRASETDTQYF. J is TRBJ2-3 and V is TRBV5-1, with a weak D call TRBD2 (6 bases). Trimming took 9 bases from V and 3 from J, leaving 17 bases between them. Looked up from germline, CDR1 is SGHRS and CDR2 is YFSETQ. CDR3 length: 14 residues.

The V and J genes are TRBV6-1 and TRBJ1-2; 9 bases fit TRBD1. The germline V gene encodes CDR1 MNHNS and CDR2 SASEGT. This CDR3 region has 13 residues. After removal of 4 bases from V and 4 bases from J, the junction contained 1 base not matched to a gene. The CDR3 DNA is TGTGCCAGCAGTGCGACAGGGGGCTATGGCTACACCTTC. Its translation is CASSATGGYGYTF.

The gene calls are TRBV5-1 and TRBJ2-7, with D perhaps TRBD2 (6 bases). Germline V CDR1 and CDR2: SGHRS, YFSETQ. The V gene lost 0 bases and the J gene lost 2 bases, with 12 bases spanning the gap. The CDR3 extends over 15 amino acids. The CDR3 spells CASSLAAGGTYEQYF. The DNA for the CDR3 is TGCGCCAGCAGCTTGGCTGCCGGGGGAACCTACGAGCAGTACTTC.

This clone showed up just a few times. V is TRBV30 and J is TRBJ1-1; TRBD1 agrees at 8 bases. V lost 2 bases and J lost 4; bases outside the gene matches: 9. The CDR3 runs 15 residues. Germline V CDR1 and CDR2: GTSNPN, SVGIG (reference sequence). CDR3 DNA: TGTGCCTGGAGTTTCCCGGACAGGGTGGTCACTGAAGCTTTCTTT. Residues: CAWSFPDRVVTEAFF.